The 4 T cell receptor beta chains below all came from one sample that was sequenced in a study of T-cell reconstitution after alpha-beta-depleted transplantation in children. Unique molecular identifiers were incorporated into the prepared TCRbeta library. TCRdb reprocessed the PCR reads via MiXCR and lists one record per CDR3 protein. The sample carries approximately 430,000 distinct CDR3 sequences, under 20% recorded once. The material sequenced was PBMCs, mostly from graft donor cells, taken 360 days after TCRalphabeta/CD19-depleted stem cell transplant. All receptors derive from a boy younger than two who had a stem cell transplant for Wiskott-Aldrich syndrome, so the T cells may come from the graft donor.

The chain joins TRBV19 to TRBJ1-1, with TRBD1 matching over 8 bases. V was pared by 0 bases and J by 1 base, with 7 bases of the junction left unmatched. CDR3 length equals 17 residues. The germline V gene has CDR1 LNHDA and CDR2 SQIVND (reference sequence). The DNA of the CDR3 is TGTGCCAGTAGTATAGATCGGTGGACAGGGCGGAACACTGAAGCTTTCTTT. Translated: CASSIDRWTGRNTEAFF. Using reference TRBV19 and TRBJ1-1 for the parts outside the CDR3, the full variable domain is DGGITQSPKYLFRKEGQNVTLSCEQNLNHDAMYWYRQDPGQGLRLIYYSQIVNDFQKGDIAEGYSVSREKKESFPLTVTSAQKNPTAFYLCASSIDRWTGRNTEAFFGQGTRLTVV.

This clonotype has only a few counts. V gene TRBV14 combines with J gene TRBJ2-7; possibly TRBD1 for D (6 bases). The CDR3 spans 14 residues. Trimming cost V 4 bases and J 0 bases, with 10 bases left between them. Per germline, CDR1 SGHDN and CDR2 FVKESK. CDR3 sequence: CASSPETGSYEQYF. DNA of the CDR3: TGTGCCAGCAGCCCAGAGACAGGCTCCTACGAGCAGTACTTC.

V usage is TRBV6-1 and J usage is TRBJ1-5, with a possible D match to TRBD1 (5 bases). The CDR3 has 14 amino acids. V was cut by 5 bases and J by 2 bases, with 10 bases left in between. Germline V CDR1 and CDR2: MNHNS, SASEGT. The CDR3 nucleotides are TGTGCCAGCAGTAGGCCGGGGGGCAATCAGCCCCAGCATTTT. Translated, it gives CASSRPGGNQPQHF.

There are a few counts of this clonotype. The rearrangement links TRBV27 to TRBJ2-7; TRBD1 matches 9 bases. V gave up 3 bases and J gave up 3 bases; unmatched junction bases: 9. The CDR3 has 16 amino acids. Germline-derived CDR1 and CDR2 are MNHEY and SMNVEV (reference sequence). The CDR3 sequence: CASSFRGQGINYEQYF. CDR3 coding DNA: TGTGCCAGCAGTTTTCGCGGACAGGGGATAAACTACGAGCAGTACTTC.